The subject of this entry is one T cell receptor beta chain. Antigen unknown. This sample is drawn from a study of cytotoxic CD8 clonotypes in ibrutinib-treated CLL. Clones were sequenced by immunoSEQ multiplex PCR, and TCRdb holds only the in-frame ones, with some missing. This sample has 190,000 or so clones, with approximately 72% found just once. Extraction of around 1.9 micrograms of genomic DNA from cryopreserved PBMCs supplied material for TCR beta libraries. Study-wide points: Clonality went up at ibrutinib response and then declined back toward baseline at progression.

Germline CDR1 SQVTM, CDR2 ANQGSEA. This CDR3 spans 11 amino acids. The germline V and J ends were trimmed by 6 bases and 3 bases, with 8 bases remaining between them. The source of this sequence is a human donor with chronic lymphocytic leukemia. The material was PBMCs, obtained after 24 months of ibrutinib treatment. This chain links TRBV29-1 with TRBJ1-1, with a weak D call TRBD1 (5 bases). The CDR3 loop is CSVGGYTEAFF. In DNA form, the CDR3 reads TGCAGCGTGGGGGGGTACACTGAAGCTTTCTTT.